This paragraph covers one TCR beta chain sequence. This record comes from a study of blood T cell repertoires in COVID-19. Study details: There were acute and convalescent COVID-19 samples, and they came from the United States, Italy and Spain.

As originally analysed: Quantification of nucleated cells was approximated via reference gene primer amplification. TCRdb's table, derived via immunoSEQ multiplex PCR, lists solely in-frame clones and lacks some. The DNA was the basis for D and trimming; V, J and clone size are from that table. Here the sample spans approximately 220,000 clones, nearly 90% being singletons. Donors were grouped by their self-reported clinical history. It was within 2 weeks before study entry that exposed participants met a COVID-19 case. From germline, CDR1 is MGHRA and CDR2 YSYEKL. V lost 8 bases to trimming and J lost 0 bases; unmatched junction nucleotides: 3. The CDR3 covers 14 residues.

Sequencing was done on a sample of PBMCs or T cells enriched from blood (not recorded which). The clonotype was recovered from a man aged 25 to 40 who had been exposed to COVID-19. The rearrangement uses TRBV4-1 and TRBJ2-3, with 9 bases matching TRBD2. CDR3 in amino acids: CASGGGVSTDTQYF. The DNA for the CDR3 is TGCGCCAGCGGCGGGGGGGTCAGCACAGATACGCAGTATTTT.